This T cell receptor beta chain was identified in a study of control samples from healthy donors and cancer patients. Generated by immunoSEQ multiplex PCR, the TCRdb table keeps only in-frame clones and is missing some. The data contain hundreds of thousands of clones, over 75% of them singletons. V lost 4 bases and J lost 3, with 10 bases in between. The germline gives CDR1 SGHRS, CDR2 YFSETQ. The CDR3 runs 13 residues. The rearrangement joins TRBV5-1 to TRBJ2-5, with D perhaps matching TRBD2 (5 bases). This clonotype originated in a woman aged 55-69 years with lung cancer. Sequencing was done on a sample of PBMCs. CDR3 protein: CASSPRAKETQYF. CDR3 sequence (DNA): TGCGCCAGCAGCCCGAGGGCTAAAGAGACCCAGTACTTC.